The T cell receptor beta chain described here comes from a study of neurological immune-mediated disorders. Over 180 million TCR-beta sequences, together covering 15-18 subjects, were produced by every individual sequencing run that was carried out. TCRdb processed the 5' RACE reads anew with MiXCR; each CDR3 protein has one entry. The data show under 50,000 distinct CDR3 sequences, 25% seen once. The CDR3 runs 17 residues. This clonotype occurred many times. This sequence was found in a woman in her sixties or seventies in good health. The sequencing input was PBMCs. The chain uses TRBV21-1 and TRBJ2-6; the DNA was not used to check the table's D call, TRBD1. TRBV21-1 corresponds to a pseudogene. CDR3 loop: CASTGQGPSSGANVLTF. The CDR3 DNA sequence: TGTGCCAGCACCGGACAGGGCCCGAGCTCTGGGGCCAACGTCCTGACTTTC.